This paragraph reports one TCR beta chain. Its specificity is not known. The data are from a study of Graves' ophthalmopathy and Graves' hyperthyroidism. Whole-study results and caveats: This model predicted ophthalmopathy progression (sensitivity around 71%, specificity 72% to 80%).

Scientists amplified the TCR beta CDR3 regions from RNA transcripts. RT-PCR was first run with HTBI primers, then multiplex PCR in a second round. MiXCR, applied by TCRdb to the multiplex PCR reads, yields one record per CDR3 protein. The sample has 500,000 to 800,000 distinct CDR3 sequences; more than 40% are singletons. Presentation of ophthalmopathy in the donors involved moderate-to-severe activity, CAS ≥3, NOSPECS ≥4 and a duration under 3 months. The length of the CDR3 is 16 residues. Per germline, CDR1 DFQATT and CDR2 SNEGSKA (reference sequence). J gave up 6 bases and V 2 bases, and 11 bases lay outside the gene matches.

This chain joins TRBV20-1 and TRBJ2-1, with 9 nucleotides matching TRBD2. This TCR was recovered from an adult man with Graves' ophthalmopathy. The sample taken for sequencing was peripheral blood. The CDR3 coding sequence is TGCAGTGCTAGAAACCTTGGACTAGCGTACTTCAATGAGCAGTTCTTC. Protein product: CSARNLGLAYFNEQFF.